This T cell receptor beta chain was captured by sequencing in a study of blood T cell repertoires in COVID-19. Study information: Acute-phase and convalescent COVID-19 samples originated in the United States, Italy and Spain. Sources were T cells, B-cell-depleted T cells, or PBMCs; the material itself was cDNA or gDNA.

Germline CDR1 is SGHRS and CDR2 is YFSETQ. This CDR3 spans 14 amino acids. The V gene lost 0 bases and the J gene lost 4 bases, with 8 bases spanning the gap. Per the study methods: Amplification of reference gene primers was used by the study to estimate nucleated cell counts. Only in-frame clones appear in the TCRdb table, and some are missing; sequencing was by immunoSEQ multiplex PCR. The DNA was the basis for D and trimming; V, J and clone size are from that table. The sample has about 220,000 clones; approximately 81% are singletons. The source of this sequence is a woman aged 80 or older with acute or convalescent COVID-19. Sequencing was done on a sample of peripheral blood. The chain has TRBV5-1 and TRBJ1-3; TRBD1 is a possible D gene (5 bases). CDR3 residues: CASSLAGMGNTIYF. Here the CDR3 DNA reads TGCGCCAGCAGCTTGGCAGGGATGGGAAACACCATATATTTT. The whole variable domain, filled in from reference TRBV5-1 and TRBJ1-3, reads KAGVTQTPRYLIKTRGQQVTLSCSPISGHRSVSWYQQTPGQGLQFLFEYFSETQRNKGNFPGRFSGRQFSNSRSEMNVSTLELGDSALYLCASSLAGMGNTIYFGEGSWLTVV.